The T cell receptor beta chain under discussion was sequenced for a study of blood T cells in healthy people across ages. Background on the study: Template-switching capture recovered about one barcoded beta molecule per two T cells. The study's findings and limits: Age showed a roughly linear inverse relationship with TCR beta diversity per million T cells.

Germline CDR1 is LGHDT and CDR2 is YNNKEL (reference sequence). CDR3 size: 17 residues. J lost 7 bases, V lost 2 bases, and 14 bases had no gene match. Primers used in a second PCR of about 7 to 11 cycles were a sample-barcoded 5' primer and a J-beta primer mix. Template switching added a 12-random-nucleotide identifier to every cDNA molecule. TCRdb reprocessed the 5' RACE reads via MiXCR and lists one record per CDR3 protein. The table has about 1.5 million distinct CDR3 sequences, under 55% seen once. Details on this clonotype: Its antigen is currently unknown.

Material for sequencing was blood. This chain joins TRBV3-1 and TRBJ2-1; 7 nucleotides match TRBD2. This TCR was recovered from a young woman in good health. As DNA, the CDR3 is TGTGCCAGCAGCCAACCTCAATCACGCGGGAGACGGAATGAGCAGTTCTTC. It encodes CASSQPQSRGRRNEQFF.